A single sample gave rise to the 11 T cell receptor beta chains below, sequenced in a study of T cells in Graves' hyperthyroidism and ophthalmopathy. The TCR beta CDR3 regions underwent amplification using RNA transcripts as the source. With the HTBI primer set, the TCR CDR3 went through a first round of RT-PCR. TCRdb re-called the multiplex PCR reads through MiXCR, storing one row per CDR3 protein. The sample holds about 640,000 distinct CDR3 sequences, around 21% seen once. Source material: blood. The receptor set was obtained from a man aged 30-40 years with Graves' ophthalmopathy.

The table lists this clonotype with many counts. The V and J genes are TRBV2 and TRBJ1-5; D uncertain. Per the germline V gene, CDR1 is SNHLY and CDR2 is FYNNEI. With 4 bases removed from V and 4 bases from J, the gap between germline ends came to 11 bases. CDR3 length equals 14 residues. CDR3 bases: TGTGCCAGCAGTGGCCTAACCGGAAATCAGCCCCAGCATTTT. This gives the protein CASSGLTGNQPQHF. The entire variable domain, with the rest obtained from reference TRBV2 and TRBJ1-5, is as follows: EPEVTQTPSHQVTQMGQEVILRCVPISNHLYFYWYRQILGQKVEFLVSFYNNEISEKSEIFDDQFSVERPDGSNFTLKIRSTKLEDSAMYFCASSGLTGNQPQHFGDGTRLSIL.

The CDR3 sequence is CASSFGRPRGRGNEQFF. The CDR3 DNA is TGTGCCAGCAGTTTCGGGCGGCCCCGAGGGCGGGGCAATGAGCAGTTCTTC. The chain combines TRBV12-3 or TRBV12-4 with TRBJ2-1; D is possibly TRBD2 (6 bases). Trimming shortened V by 3 bases and J by 6 bases, and 21 bases separated the two germline ends. CDR3 length equals 17 residues.

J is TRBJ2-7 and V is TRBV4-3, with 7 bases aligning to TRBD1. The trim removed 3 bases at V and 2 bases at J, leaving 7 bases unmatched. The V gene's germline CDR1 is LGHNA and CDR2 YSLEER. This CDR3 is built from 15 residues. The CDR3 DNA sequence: TGCGCCAGCAGCCACGGTACCGGGACAGCCTACGAGCAGTACTTC. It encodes CASSHGTGTAYEQYF.

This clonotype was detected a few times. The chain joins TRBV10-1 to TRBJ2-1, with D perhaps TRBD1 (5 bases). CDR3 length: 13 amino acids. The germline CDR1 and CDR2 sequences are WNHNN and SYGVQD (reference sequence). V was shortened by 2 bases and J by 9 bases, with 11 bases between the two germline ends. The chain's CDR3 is CASSEAGLGEQFF. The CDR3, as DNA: TGCGCCAGCAGTGAGGCAGGGCTCGGTGAGCAGTTCTTC.

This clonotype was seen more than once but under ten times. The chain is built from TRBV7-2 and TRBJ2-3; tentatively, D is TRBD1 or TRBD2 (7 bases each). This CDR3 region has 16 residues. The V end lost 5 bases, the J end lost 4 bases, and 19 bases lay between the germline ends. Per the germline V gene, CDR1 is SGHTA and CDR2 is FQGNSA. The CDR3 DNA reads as TGTGCCAGCAGCGGGGAGGGACAGTTAAGATCAGATACGCAGTATTTT. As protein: CASSGEGQLRSDTQYF. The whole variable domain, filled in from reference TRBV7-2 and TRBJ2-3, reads GAGVSQSPSNKVTEKGKDVELRCDPISGHTALYWYRQSLGQGLEFLIYFQGNSAPDKSGLPSDRFSAERTGGSVSTLTIQRTQQEDSAVYLCASSGEGQLRSDTQYFGPGTRLTVL.

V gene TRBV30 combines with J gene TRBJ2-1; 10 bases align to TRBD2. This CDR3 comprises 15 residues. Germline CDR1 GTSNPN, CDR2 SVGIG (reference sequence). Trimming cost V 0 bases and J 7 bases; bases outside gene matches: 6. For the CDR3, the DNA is TGTGCCTGGAGTGTACAAGCGGGAGGGTGGAATGAGCAGTTCTTC. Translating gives CAWSVQAGGWNEQFF.

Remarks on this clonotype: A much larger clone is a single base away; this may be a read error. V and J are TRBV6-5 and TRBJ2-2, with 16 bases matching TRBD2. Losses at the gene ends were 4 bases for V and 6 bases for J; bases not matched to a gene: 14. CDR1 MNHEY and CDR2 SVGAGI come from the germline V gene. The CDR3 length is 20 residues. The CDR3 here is CASSSFGTSGRGRYAGELFF. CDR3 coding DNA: TGTGCCAGCAGTTCCTTCGGGACTAGCGGGAGGGGGAGGTACGCCGGGGAGCTGTTTTTT.

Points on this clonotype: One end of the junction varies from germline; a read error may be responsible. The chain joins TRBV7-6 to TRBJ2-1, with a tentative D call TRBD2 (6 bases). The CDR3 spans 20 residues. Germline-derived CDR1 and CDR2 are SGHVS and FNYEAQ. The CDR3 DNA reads TGTGCCTGCAGCTTAGACGGGCGCGGGAACTGGGCGGGAACGCGCAATGAGCAGTTCTTC. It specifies CACSLDGRGNWAGTRNEQFF.

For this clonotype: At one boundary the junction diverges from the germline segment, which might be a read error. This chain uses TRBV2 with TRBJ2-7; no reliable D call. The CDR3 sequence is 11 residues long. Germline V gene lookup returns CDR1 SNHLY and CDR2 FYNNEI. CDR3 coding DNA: TGTGCCAGCAGTGCCCTATACGGGCAGTACTTC. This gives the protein CASSALYGQYF.

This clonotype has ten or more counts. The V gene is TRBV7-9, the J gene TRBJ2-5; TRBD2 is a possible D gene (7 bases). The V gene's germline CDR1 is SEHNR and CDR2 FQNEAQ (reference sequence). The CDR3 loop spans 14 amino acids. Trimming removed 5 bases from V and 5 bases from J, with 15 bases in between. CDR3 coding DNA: TGTGCCAGCAGCCAGATGGGGGGGCCGGAGACCCAGTACTTC. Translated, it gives CASSQMGGPETQYF.

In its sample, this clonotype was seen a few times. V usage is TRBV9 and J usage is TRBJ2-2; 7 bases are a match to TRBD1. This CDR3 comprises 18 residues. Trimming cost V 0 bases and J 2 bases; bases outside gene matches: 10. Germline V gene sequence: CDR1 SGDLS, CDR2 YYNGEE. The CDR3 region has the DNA TGTGCCAGCAGCGTAGCTATAGAGGGGGCAGTTAACACCGGGGAGCTGTTTTTT. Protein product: CASSVAIEGAVNTGELFF.